This TCR beta chain appears in the sequencing data of a study of blood T cell repertoires in COVID-19. V shed 5 bases and J shed 0 bases, with 16 bases lying between them. Germline V CDR1 and CDR2: SEHNR, FQNEAQ (reference sequence). This CDR3 contains 16 residues. Some clones are missing from TCRdb's copy, which holds only in-frame ones; the method was immunoSEQ multiplex PCR. The table has nearly 400,000 clones, about nine tenths seen once. The chain is built from TRBV7-9 and TRBJ1-1; TRBD1 might be the D (5 bases). Source material: PBMCs or T cells enriched from blood (not recorded which). The origin of this receptor is a woman aged 30 to 39 who had recovered from COVID-19. The CDR3 here is CASSDSQTEMNTEAFF. In nucleotides, the CDR3 is TGTGCCAGCAGCGATTCTCAGACAGAGATGAACACTGAAGCTTTCTTT. The full variable domain, with the rest looked up from reference TRBV7-9 and TRBJ1-1, is DTGVSQNPRHKITKRGQNVTFRCDPISEHNRLYWYRQTLGQGPEFLTYFQNEAQLEKSRLLSDRFSAERPKGSFSTLEIQRTEQGDSAMYLCASSDSQTEMNTEAFFGQGTRLTVV.